These 16 T cell receptor beta chains share one sample of origin, sequenced in a study of shared clonotypes between healthy human individuals. Data came from immunoSEQ multiplex PCR; TCRdb stores just in-frame clones and leaves some out. The table includes roughly 2 million clones, roughly 94% detected once. Source material: naive CD4+ T cells sorted from blood. Sample subset: CD45RA+ positively selected. These TCRs come from a man aged 18 to 29 in good health.

The rearrangement joins TRBV10-3 to TRBJ2-7; D may be TRBD1 or TRBD2 (5 bases each). Deletions cut 5 bases from V and 6 bases from J, with 14 bases between. In germline, CDR1 is ENHRY, CDR2 SYGVKD. The CDR3 totals 13 residues. CDR3 residues: CAISRSLGTEQYF. In DNA form, the CDR3 reads TGTGCCATCAGTCGGAGTTTGGGGACCGAGCAGTACTTC.

The chain employs TRBV10-2 and TRBJ1-3; D is ambiguous. Between the trimmed V and J ends, which lost 3 bases and 4 bases, there was a span of 16 bases. Looked up from germline, CDR1 is WSHSY and CDR2 is SAAADI. The CDR3 sequence is 16 residues long. Written as DNA, the CDR3 is TGCGCCAGCAGTGACCCAACACCGCGGCGAGGAAACACCATATATTTT. Translating it yields CASSDPTPRRGNTIYF.

V gene TRBV15 combines with J gene TRBJ1-2; D gene uncertain. V lost 4 bases, J lost 7 bases, and 13 bases lay in between. Germline V gives CDR1 LNHNV, CDR2 YYDKDF (reference sequence). This CDR3 has 13 residues. CDR3 protein: CATSTEELSGYTF. In DNA form, the CDR3 reads TGTGCCACCAGCACCGAGGAACTTTCTGGCTACACCTTC.

DNA for the CDR3: TGTGCCAGCAGTATACAGGGTGGTGGGAACACTGAAGCTTTCTTT. The encoded protein is CASSIQGGGNTEAFF. V and J are TRBV5-4 and TRBJ1-1; perhaps TRBD1 as D (6 bases). Germline-derived CDR1 and CDR2 are SGHNT and YYREEE (reference sequence). Trimming removed 5 bases from V and 1 base from J, with 15 bases in between. The CDR3 runs 15 residues.

J is TRBJ1-5 and V is TRBV18; 8 positions match TRBD1. This CDR3 spans 19 amino acids. Trimming cost V 4 bases and J 3 bases; bases outside gene matches: 17. Germline V CDR1 and CDR2: KGHSH, LQKENI. As DNA, the CDR3 is TGTGCCAGCTCACTTGGTATCGAGACAGGGGCTCTCATCAATCAGCCCCAGCATTTT. Residues: CASSLGIETGALINQPQHF.

V usage is TRBV7-2 and J usage is TRBJ2-2; D is ambiguous. Germline V gene lookup returns CDR1 SGHTA and CDR2 FQGNSA. This CDR3 region has 14 residues. The V end was cut by 8 bases, the J end by 5 bases, with 15 bases between. The CDR3 DNA is TGTGCCAGCCGTGTTGGCAGGATAACCGGGGAGCTGTTTTTT. It codes for CASRVGRITGELFF.

V is TRBV5-4 and J is TRBJ1-2, with a tentative D call TRBD1 (5 bases). Germline V gene sequence: CDR1 SGHNT, CDR2 YYREEE (reference sequence). Trimming removed 5 bases at V and 2 bases at J, with 10 bases between. CDR3 length: 13 residues. CDR3 DNA: TGTGCCAGCAGTCATGACAGCAACTATGGCTACACCTTC. Translated: CASSHDSNYGYTF.

This chain uses TRBV10-1 with TRBJ2-5, with a possible D match to TRBD2 (6 bases). Germline V gene sequence: CDR1 WNHNN, CDR2 SYGVQD (reference sequence). CDR3 length equals 12 residues. The ends were cut back, 0 bases at V and 10 bases at J, with 9 bases in the middle. The CDR3 nucleotides read TGCGCCAGCAGTGAGTCCACGGGAGTCCAGTACTTC. Its translation is CASSESTGVQYF.

The V call is TRBV5-1, the J call TRBJ1-1; 7 bases line up with TRBD1. This CDR3 region has 18 residues. Losses at the gene ends were 1 base for V and 3 bases for J; bases not matched to a gene: 15. Germline V gives CDR1 SGHRS, CDR2 YFSETQ. This chain's CDR3 is CASSLRQGIVAVDTEAFF. Here the CDR3 DNA reads TGCGCCAGCAGCTTGAGACAGGGAATCGTAGCGGTGGACACTGAAGCTTTCTTT. The whole variable domain, remainder taken from reference TRBV5-1 and TRBJ1-1, is KAGVTQTPRYLIKTRGQQVTLSCSPISGHRSVSWYQQTPGQGLQFLFEYFSETQRNKGNFPGRFSGRQFSNSRSEMNVSTLELGDSALYLCASSLRQGIVAVDTEAFFGQGTRLTVV.

Comment on this clone: The same CDR3 is also encoded by other DNA sequences in this sample. The V and J genes are TRBV29-1 and TRBJ2-1; TRBD2 agrees at 13 bases. Per germline, CDR1 SQVTM and CDR2 ANQGSEA. After removal of 6 bases from V and 7 bases from J, the junction contained 0 bases not matched to a gene. The CDR3 has 12 residues. The CDR3: CSVTSGGNEQFF. The CDR3 DNA reads TGCAGCGTGACTAGCGGGGGGAATGAGCAGTTCTTC.

Here the CDR3 reads CSVALGTSGSNEQFF. The CDR3 DNA reads TGCAGCGTCGCGCTTGGGACTAGCGGGAGCAATGAGCAGTTCTTC. This rearrangement joins TRBV29-1 to TRBJ2-1, with 14 bases lining up with TRBD2. V shed 6 bases, J shed 6 bases, and the junction held 7 bases outside the gene matches. CDR3 length: 15 residues. Germline V gene sequence: CDR1 SQVTM, CDR2 ANQGSEA.

Comment on this clone: Other DNA sequences in the sample encode the same CDR3. The chain carries TRBV28 and TRBJ2-3; 7 bases are shared with TRBD2. The V gene's germline CDR1 is MDHEN and CDR2 SYDVKM. The V segment lost 3 bases and the J segment 0 bases; nucleotides outside the gene matches: 0. The CDR3 covers 14 residues. CDR3 nucleotide sequence: TGTGCCAGCAGTTTGCGGGGGAGCACAGATACGCAGTATTTT. Translating gives CASSLRGSTDTQYF. Combining the CDR3 with reference TRBV28 and TRBJ2-3 gives the whole variable domain DVKVTQSSRYLVKRTGEKVFLECVQDMDHENMFWYRQDPGLGLRLIYFSYDVKMKEKGDIPEGYSVSREKKERFSLILESASTNQTSMYLCASSLRGSTDTQYFGPGTRLTVL.

The rearrangement uses TRBV27 and TRBJ1-6, with D maybe TRBD1 (5 bases). Germline V gives CDR1 MNHEY, CDR2 SMNVEV (reference sequence). The CDR3 length is 18 residues. V was shortened by 5 bases and J by 6 bases, with 23 bases between the two germline ends. The CDR3 DNA follows: TGTGCCAGCAGTCCCGGGGGTCACAACGTTCGTGGTAATTCACCCCTCCACTTT. It yields the protein CASSPGGHNVRGNSPLHF.

The V gene is TRBV5-1, the J gene TRBJ2-1, with TRBD2 matching over 14 bases. CDR3 length equals 16 residues. From germline, CDR1 is SGHRS and CDR2 YFSETQ. J was trimmed by 8 bases and V by 3 bases; bases with no gene match: 7. The CDR3 protein is CASSSGTSGSPDEQFF. Here the CDR3 DNA reads TGCGCCAGCAGCTCAGGGACTAGCGGGAGTCCAGATGAGCAGTTCTTC.

The chain joins TRBV30 to TRBJ2-1, with 7 bases matching TRBD2. The CDR3 is 12 residues long. The germline CDR1 and CDR2 sequences are GTSNPN and SVGIG (reference sequence). The V gene end was trimmed by 5 bases and the J gene end by 3 bases; junction bases not matched to a gene: 1. CDR3 region: CAWGLGYNEQFF. Here the CDR3 DNA reads TGTGCCTGGGGACTAGGCTACAATGAGCAGTTCTTC.

The chain has TRBV7-3 and TRBJ2-1; D perhaps matches TRBD2 (6 bases). V lost 3 bases and J 7 bases, leaving 22 bases between the germline ends. The CDR3 spans 17 residues. From germline, CDR1 is SGHTA and CDR2 FQGTGA. The CDR3 DNA is TGTGCCAGCAGCTTCAGCTCGACTAGTAAAGGTTTGAATGAGCAGTTCTTC. Amino acid sequence: CASSFSSTSKGLNEQFF.